This T cell receptor beta chain was sequenced during a study of blood T cell repertoires in COVID-19. Clones were read by immunoSEQ multiplex PCR, and TCRdb kept only the in-frame ones, dropping some. In the table there are 200,000 to 250,000 clones, approximately 85% of which are singletons. The CDR3 spans 15 residues. Germline loops: CDR1 SGHDN, CDR2 FVKESK. V lost 1 base to trimming and J lost 5 bases; unmatched junction nucleotides: 5. Sequencing used PBMCs or T cells enriched from blood (not recorded which). The J gene is TRBJ2-7, the V gene TRBV14; 10 bases map to TRBD1. The TCR sequence derives from a woman aged 45-59 years who had recovered from COVID-19. The CDR3 is CASSQGRDRGDEQYF. DNA for the CDR3: TGTGCCAGCAGCCAAGGCCGGGACAGGGGCGACGAGCAGTACTTC.